A selection of T cell receptor beta chains follows, all from one sample in a study of blood T cells in healthy people across ages. TCRdb itself ran the 5' RACE reads through MiXCR, one entry per CDR3 protein. The sample consists of 660,000 or so distinct CDR3 sequences, roughly 53% of them appearing once. Sequencing input: blood. All receptors come from a man aged 60 to 69 in good health. CDR3s include the opening cysteine and the closing phenylalanine or tryptophan. A D gene is named only where the DNA matches it firmly. Size tells how often a clone was seen (once, few, many) or the class of an expanded clone, and some rows leave it out.

J gene,D gene,clone size,V gene,CDR3 DNA,CDR3 protein
TRBJ2-2,NA,few,TRBV6-1,TGTGCCAGCAGTGAAGCAACGACATGGACCGGGGAGCTGTTTTTT,CASSEATTWTGELFF
TRBJ2-3,TRBD2,NA,TRBV20-1,TGCAGTGCTAGAGCCCCGACTAGCTACACAGATACGCAGTATTTT,CSARAPTSYTDTQYF
TRBJ2-3,TRBD1,NA,TRBV11-2,TGTGCCAGCAGCCAAGGGACAGCTAGCACAGATACGCAGTATTTT,CASSQGTASTDTQYF
TRBJ2-7,NA,few,TRBV21-1,TGTGCCAGCAGCACTCTAACGGGGACAGGGGGCTCCTACGAGCAGTACTTC,CASSTLTGTGGSYEQYF
TRBJ2-7,NA,few,TRBV10-3,TGTGCCATCAGTGAGACGCCGGGCTACGAGCAGTACTTC,CAISETPGYEQYF
TRBJ2-5,TRBD2,many,TRBV20-1,TGCAGTGCTAGAGGGGGTGCGGCTAGCGGGGGTGGCGAGGAGACCCAGTACTTC,CSARGGAASGGGEETQYF
TRBJ2-5,NA,few,TRBV27,TGTGCCAGCAGTTTAGACCTACGCAGCTCGCAAGAGACCCAGTACTTC,CASSLDLRSSQETQYF
TRBJ2-2,NA,NA,TRBV20-1,TGCAGTGTCAGGCGACAGGAGGTCACCGGGGAGCTGTTTTTT,CSVRRQEVTGELFF
TRBJ2-1,NA,once,TRBV27,TGTGCCAGCAGTTTACGGCCTGACAGCTCCTACAATGAGCAGTTCTTC,CASSLRPDSSYNEQFF
TRBJ1-4,TRBD1,NA,TRBV24-1,TGTGCCACCAGTGAAGTTGTCAGGGGGCCTAATGAAAAACCGTTTTTT,CATSEVVRGPNEKPFF
TRBJ2-7,TRBD1,few,TRBV7-6,TGTGCCAGCAGCCCCGAGACAGGGTCCCCCTACGAGCAGTACTTC,CASSPETGSPYEQYF
TRBJ2-1,NA,NA,TRBV27,TGTGCCAGCAGCCCCCTAGCGCAGGGTGAGCAGTTCTTC,CASSPLAQGEQFF
TRBJ1-1,NA,NA,TRBV20-1,TGCAGTGCTGGATCGACGGTTTTGAACACTGAAGCTTTCTTT,CSAGSTVLNTEAFF
TRBJ1-5,NA,NA,TRBV12-3/TRBV12-4,TGTGCCAGCAGTTTCGCGCGGTACCAGCCCCAGCATTTT,CASSFARYQPQHF
TRBJ1-1,TRBD1,NA,TRBV5-1,TGCGCCAGCAGCCAAAACGACAGGGGGCTCACTGAAGCTTTCTTT,CASSQNDRGLTEAFF
TRBJ2-7,TRBD1,NA,TRBV11-2,TGTGCCAGCAGCCCGGACAGGATCTCCTACGAGCAGTACTTC,CASSPDRISYEQYF
TRBJ1-2,TRBD1,NA,TRBV7-2,TGTGCCAGCAGCAAGACTAGCGGGACAGGGTCTCTCTATGGCTACACCTTC,CASSKTSGTGSLYGYTF
TRBJ2-7,NA,once,TRBV5-4,TGTGCCAGCAGCCGGCCCCTAGCAGGGTCCTACGAGCAGTACTTC,CASSRPLAGSYEQYF
TRBJ2-2,NA,once,TRBV21-1,TGTGCCAGCAGCCCTAACAGGAACACCGGGGAGCTGTTTTTT,CASSPNRNTGELFF
TRBJ1-2,TRBD1,NA,TRBV7-9,TGTGCCAGCAGCCCCGCGACAGGGTACTATGGCTACACCTTC,CASSPATGYYGYTF
TRBJ2-3,TRBD2,NA,TRBV4-1,TGCGCCAGCAGCCAAACCGGGACTAGCGGGGGGCAGTGGAGAGATACGCAGTATTTT,CASSQTGTSGGQWRDTQYF
TRBJ2-7,NA,NA,TRBV9,TGTGCCAGCAGCGTAGGCGAGAGTCGCTACGAGCAGTACTTC,CASSVGESRYEQYF
TRBJ2-7,NA,NA,TRBV10-3,TGTGCCATCCGGGCAGGGGAATCCTACGAGCAGTACTTC,CAIRAGESYEQYF
TRBJ1-5,NA,NA,TRBV12-3/TRBV12-4,TGTGCCAGCAGTTTCGGGCAGGGGAACAATCAGCCCCAGCATTTT,CASSFGQGNNQPQHF
TRBJ1-2,NA,NA,TRBV25-1,TGTGCCAGCAGTCCCCGCACGGTATCCCTTAACTATGGCTACACCTTC,CASSPRTVSLNYGYTF
TRBJ2-3,TRBD1,NA,TRBV5-1,TGCGCCAGCAGCTCACGACAGGGTCCAGATACGCAGTATTTT,CASSSRQGPDTQYF
TRBJ2-3,TRBD1,NA,TRBV5-1,TGCGCCAGCAGCCCCTCCATCCGACAGGGGGTAGATACGCAGTATTTT,CASSPSIRQGVDTQYF
TRBJ2-7,NA,few,TRBV6-1,TGTGCCAGCAGCGTTGGACGGGACTACGAGCAGTACTTC,CASSVGRDYEQYF
TRBJ1-2,NA,NA,TRBV7-9,TGTGCCAGCAGCTTACTGGGGGACGCCGGGGGTGGCTACACCTTC,CASSLLGDAGGGYTF
TRBJ2-1,TRBD2,NA,TRBV10-2,TGCGCCAGCAGTTCAGCGGGGGGGCCGGGCAATGAGCAGTTCTTC,CASSSAGGPGNEQFF
TRBJ2-3,TRBD1,few,TRBV11-2,TGTGCCAGCAGCTTCGAGGGGGCTAGCACAGATACGCAGTATTTT,CASSFEGASTDTQYF
TRBJ1-1,NA,few,TRBV2,TGTGCCAGCACCCAGGGAATGAACACTGAAGCTTTCTTT,CASTQGMNTEAFF
TRBJ2-4,TRBD2,few,TRBV9,TGTGCCAGCAGCGGGGGAGGGGAGCTAGCCAAAAACATTCAGTACTTC,CASSGGGELAKNIQYF
TRBJ2-1,TRBD1,NA,TRBV6-6,TGTGCCAGCAGTCCCCTCGGACAGGGGGCTAGCAATGAGCAGTTCTTC,CASSPLGQGASNEQFF
TRBJ2-5,NA,NA,TRBV20-1,TGCAGTGCTAGGGCCCCTATTCAAGAGACCCAGTACTTC,CSARAPIQETQYF
TRBJ2-1,NA,NA,TRBV10-1,TGCGCCAGCAGTCCTCAACAGATTAACAATGAGCAGTTCTTC,CASSPQQINNEQFF
TRBJ2-3,NA,NA,TRBV7-2,TGTGCCAGCAGCTTCCAAGGGTCGGTACGGGAGACGCAGTATTTT,CASSFQGSVRETQYF
TRBJ2-3,NA,NA,TRBV27,TGTGCCAGCAGTTTATCGCTAGGGCGAGCAGATACGCAGTATTTT,CASSLSLGRADTQYF
TRBJ2-3,NA,few,TRBV29-1,TGCAGCGGGTCCGTCACAGATACGCAGTATTTT,CSGSVTDTQYF
TRBJ2-7,NA,NA,TRBV27,TGTGCCGTGGGGCAGGCGATGAACGAGCAGTACTTC,CAVGQAMNEQYF
TRBJ2-3,TRBD2,few,TRBV12-5,TGTGCTAGTGGTTTAGCCCATGGCGGGGGGACAGATACGCAGTATTTT,CASGLAHGGGTDTQYF
TRBJ2-5,NA,few,TRBV20-1,TGCAGTGCTAGCACGGAGACCCAGTACTTC,CSASTETQYF
TRBJ2-7,NA,NA,TRBV25-1,TGTGCCAGCCGACCGGGACACCTCTACGAGCAGTACTTC,CASRPGHLYEQYF
TRBJ2-5,NA,NA,TRBV20-1,TGCAGTGCTAGGAGACAGACCCCCGAGACCCAGTACTTC,CSARRQTPETQYF
TRBJ2-5,NA,NA,TRBV6-5,TGTGCCAGTGGAAGGGGGGCACAAGAGACCCAGTACTTC,CASGRGAQETQYF
TRBJ2-1,TRBD2,NA,TRBV29-1,TGCAGCGTTGCGCCTAGCGGGGCTAGTGAGCAGTTCTTC,CSVAPSGASEQFF
TRBJ1-6,NA,NA,TRBV20-1,TGCAGTGCTAGCGTTACACCCTATAATTCACCCCTCCACTTT,CSASVTPYNSPLHF
TRBJ2-5,NA,many,TRBV6-1,TGTGCCAGCAGCGTCCACAGGGATGGGGGCCAAGAGACCCAGTACTTC,CASSVHRDGGQETQYF
TRBJ2-5,NA,few,TRBV25-1,TGTGCCAGCAGTGAACGGGCGGGGTCCGAGACCCAGTACTTC,CASSERAGSETQYF